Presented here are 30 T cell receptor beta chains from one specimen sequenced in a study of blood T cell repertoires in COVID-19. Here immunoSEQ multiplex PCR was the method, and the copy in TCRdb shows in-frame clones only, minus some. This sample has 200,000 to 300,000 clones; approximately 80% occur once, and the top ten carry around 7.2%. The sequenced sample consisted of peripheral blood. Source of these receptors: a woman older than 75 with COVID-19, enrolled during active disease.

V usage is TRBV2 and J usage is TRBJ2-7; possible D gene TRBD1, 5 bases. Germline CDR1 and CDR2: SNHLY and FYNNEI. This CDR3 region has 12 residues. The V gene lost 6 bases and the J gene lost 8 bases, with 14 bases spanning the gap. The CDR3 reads CASSPGALKQYF. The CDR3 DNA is TGTGCCAGCAGCCCTGGGGCGCTAAAGCAGTACTTC. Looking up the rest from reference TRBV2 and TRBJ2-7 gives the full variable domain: EPEVTQTPSHQVTQMGQEVILRCVPISNHLYFYWYRQILGQKVEFLVSFYNNEISEKSEIFDDQFSVERPDGSNFTLKIRSTKLEDSAMYFCASSPGALKQYFGPGTRLTVT.

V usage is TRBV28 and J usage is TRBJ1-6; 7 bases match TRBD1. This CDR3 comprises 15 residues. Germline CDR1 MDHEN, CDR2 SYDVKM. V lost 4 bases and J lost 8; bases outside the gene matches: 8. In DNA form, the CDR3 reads TGTGCCAGCAGTTCACAGGGACAGTACGATTCACCCCTCCACTTT. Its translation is CASSSQGQYDSPLHF.

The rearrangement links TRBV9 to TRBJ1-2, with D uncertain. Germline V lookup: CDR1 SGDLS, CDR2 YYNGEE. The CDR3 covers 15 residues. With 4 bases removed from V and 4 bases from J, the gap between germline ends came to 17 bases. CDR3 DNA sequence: TGTGCCAGCAGCCCAAGCGGACCTTTCCTCTATGGCTACACCTTC. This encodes CASSPSGPFLYGYTF.

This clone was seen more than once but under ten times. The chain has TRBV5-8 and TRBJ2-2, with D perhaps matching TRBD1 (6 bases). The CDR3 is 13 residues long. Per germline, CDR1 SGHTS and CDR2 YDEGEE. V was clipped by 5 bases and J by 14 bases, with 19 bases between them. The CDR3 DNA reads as TGTGCCAGCAGACAGAGGGGGACACGGTCCCTGTTTTTT. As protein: CASRQRGTRSLFF.

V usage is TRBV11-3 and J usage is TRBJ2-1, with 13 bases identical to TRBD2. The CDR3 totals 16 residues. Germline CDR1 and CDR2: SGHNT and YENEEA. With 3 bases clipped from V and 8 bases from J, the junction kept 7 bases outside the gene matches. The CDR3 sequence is CASSFGTSGNRDEQFF. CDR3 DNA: TGTGCCAGCAGCTTCGGGACTAGCGGGAATAGGGATGAGCAGTTCTTC. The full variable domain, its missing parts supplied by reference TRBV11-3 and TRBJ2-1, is EAGVVQSPRYKIIEKKQPVAFWCNPISGHNTLYWYLQNLGQGPELLIRYENEEAVDDSQLPKDRFSAERLKGVDSTLKIQPAELGDSAVYLCASSFGTSGNRDEQFFGPGTRLTVL.

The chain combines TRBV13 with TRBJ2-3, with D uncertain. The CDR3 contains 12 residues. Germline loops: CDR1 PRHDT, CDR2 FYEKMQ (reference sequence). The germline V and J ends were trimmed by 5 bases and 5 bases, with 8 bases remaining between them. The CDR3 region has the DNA TGTGCCAGCAGCCACTATGGAGATACGCAGTATTTT. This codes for CASSHYGDTQYF.

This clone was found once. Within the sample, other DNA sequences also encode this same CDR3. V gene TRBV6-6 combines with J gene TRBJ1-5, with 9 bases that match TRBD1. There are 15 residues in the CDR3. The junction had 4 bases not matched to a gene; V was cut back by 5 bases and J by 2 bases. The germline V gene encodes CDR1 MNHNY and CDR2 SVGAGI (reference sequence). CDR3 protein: CASSTRDRGNQPQHF. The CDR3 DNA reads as TGTGCCAGCAGTACCCGGGACAGGGGCAATCAGCCCCAGCATTTT.

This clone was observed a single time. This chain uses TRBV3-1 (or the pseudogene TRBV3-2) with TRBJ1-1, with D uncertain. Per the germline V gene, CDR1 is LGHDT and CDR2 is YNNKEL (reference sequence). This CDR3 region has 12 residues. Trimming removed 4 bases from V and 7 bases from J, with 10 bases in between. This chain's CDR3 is CASSPRGVEAFF. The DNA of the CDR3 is TGTGCCAGCAGCCCCCGTGGAGTTGAAGCTTTCTTT.

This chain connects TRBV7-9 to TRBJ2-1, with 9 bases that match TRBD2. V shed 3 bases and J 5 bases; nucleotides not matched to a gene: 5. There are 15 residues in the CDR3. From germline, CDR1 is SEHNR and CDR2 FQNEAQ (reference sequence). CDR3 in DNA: TGTGCCAGCAGCTTCCCGGGACTAGCAAACAATGAGCAGTTCTTC. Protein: CASSFPGLANNEQFF.

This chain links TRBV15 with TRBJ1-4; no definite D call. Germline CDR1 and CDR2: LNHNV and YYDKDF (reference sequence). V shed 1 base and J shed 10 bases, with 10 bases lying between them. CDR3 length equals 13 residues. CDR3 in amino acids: CATSRVRDGKLFF. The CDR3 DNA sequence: TGTGCCACCAGCAGAGTTCGGGATGGAAAACTGTTTTTT.

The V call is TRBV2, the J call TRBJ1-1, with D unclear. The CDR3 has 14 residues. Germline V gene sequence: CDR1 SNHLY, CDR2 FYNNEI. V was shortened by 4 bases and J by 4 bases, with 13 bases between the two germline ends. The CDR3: CASSGNQVRTEAFF. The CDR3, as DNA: TGTGCCAGCAGTGGGAATCAGGTGCGCACTGAAGCTTTCTTT.

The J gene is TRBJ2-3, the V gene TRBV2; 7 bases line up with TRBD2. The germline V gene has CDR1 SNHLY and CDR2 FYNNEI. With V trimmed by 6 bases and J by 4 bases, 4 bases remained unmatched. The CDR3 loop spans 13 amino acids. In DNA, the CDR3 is TGTGCCAGCAGGCGGGAGCTCCCAGATACGCAGTATTTT. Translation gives CASRRELPDTQYF.

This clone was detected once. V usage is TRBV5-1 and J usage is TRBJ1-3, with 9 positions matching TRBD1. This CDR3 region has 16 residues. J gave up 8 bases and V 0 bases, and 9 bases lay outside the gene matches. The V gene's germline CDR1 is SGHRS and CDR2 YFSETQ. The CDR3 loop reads CASSLGARTGVDTIYF. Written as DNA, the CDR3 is TGCGCCAGCAGCTTGGGTGCCCGGACAGGGGTGGACACCATATATTTT. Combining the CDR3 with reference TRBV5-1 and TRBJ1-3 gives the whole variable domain KAGVTQTPRYLIKTRGQQVTLSCSPISGHRSVSWYQQTPGQGLQFLFEYFSETQRNKGNFPGRFSGRQFSNSRSEMNVSTLELGDSALYLCASSLGARTGVDTIYFGEGSWLTVV.

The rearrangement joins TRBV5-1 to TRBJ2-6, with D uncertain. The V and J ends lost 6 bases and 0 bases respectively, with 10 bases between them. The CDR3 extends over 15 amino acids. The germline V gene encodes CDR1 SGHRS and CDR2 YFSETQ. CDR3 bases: TGCGCCAGCACCCAACTTCGCTCTGGGGCCAACGTCCTGACTTTC. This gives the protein CASTQLRSGANVLTF.

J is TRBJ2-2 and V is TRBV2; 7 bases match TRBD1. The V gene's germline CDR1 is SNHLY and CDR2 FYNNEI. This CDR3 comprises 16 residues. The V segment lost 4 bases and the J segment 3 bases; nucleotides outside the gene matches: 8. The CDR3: CASSGTQGVHTGELFF. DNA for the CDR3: TGTGCCAGCAGTGGGACCCAGGGGGTTCACACCGGGGAGCTGTTTTTT. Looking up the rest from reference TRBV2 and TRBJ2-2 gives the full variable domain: EPEVTQTPSHQVTQMGQEVILRCVPISNHLYFYWYRQILGQKVEFLVSFYNNEISEKSEIFDDQFSVERPDGSNFTLKIRSTKLEDSAMYFCASSGTQGVHTGELFFGEGSRLTVL.

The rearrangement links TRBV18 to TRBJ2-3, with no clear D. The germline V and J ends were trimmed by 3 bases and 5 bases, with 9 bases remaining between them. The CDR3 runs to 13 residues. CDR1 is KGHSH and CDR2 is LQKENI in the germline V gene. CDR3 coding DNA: TGTGCCAGCTCACCGCACAAAGAAGATACGCAGTATTTT. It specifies CASSPHKEDTQYF. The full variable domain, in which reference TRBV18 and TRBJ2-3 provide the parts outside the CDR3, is NAGVMQNPRHLVRRRGQEARLRCSPMKGHSHVYWYRQLPEEGLKFMVYLQKENIIDESGMPKERFSAEFPKEGPSILRIQQVVRGDSAAYFCASSPHKEDTQYFGPGTRLTVL.

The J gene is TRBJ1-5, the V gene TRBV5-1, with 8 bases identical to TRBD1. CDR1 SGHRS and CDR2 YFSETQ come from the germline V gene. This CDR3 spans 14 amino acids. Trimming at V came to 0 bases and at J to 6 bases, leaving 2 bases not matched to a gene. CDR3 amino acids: CASSLGTGGQPQHF. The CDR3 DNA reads TGCGCCAGCAGCTTGGGTACAGGGGGTCAGCCCCAGCATTTT.

The chain's CDR3 is CATSREGGLGNYGYTF. The CDR3 region has the DNA TGTGCCACCAGCAGAGAAGGGGGCCTAGGAAATTACGGCTACACCTTC. The J gene is TRBJ1-2, the V gene TRBV15; 7 bases align to TRBD1. The germline CDR1 and CDR2 sequences are LNHNV and YYDKDF (reference sequence). The V and J ends lost 0 bases and 8 bases, in that order; junction bases with no gene match: 12. The CDR3 is made up of 16 amino acids. Drawing the rest from reference TRBV15 and TRBJ1-2, the complete variable domain is DAMVIQNPRYQVTQFGKPVTLSCSQTLNHNVMYWYQQKSSQAPKLLFHYYDKDFNNEADTPDNFQSRRPNTSFCFLDIRSPGLGDTAMYLCATSREGGLGNYGYTFGSGTRLTVV.

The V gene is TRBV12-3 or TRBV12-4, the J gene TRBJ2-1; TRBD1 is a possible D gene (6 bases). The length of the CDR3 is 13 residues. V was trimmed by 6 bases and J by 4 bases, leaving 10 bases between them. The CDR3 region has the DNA TGTGCCAGCAGACCAACAGGGTACAATGAGCAGTTCTTC. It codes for CASRPTGYNEQFF.

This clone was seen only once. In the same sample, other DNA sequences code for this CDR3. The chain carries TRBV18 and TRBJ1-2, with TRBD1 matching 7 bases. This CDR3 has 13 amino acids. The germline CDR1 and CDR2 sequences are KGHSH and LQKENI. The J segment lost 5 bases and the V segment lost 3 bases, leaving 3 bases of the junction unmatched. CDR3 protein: CASSPQGEYGYTF. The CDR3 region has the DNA TGTGCCAGCTCACCTCAGGGGGAGTATGGCTACACCTTC.

CDR3 nucleotide sequence: TGTGCCAGCAGTCCCAAGGGGTACACTGAAGCTTTCTTT. Residues: CASSPKGYTEAFF. This rearrangement joins TRBV6-6 to TRBJ1-1, with D perhaps matching TRBD1 (5 bases). Trimming took 5 bases from V and 3 from J, leaving 10 bases between them. The CDR3 runs 13 residues. Germline values: CDR1 MNHNY, CDR2 SVGAGI (reference sequence).

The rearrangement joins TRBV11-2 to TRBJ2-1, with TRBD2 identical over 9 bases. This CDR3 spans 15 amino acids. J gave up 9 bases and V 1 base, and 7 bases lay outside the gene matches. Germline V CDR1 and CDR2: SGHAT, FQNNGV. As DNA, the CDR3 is TGTGCCAGCAGCTTAGCTAGCGGGACTAGCATTGAGCAGTTCTTC. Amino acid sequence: CASSLASGTSIEQFF.

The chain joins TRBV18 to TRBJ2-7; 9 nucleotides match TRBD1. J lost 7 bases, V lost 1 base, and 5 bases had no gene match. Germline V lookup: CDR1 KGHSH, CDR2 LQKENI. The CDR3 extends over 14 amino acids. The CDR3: CASSPRDRAGEQYF. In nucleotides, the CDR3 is TGTGCCAGCTCACCACGGGACAGGGCGGGGGAGCAGTACTTC.

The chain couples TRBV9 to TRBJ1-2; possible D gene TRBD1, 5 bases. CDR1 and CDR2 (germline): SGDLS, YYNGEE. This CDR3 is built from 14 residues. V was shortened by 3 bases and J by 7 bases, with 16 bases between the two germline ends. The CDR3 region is CASSGSTTRAGYTF. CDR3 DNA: TGTGCCAGCAGCGGCTCCACTACCAGGGCTGGCTACACCTTC. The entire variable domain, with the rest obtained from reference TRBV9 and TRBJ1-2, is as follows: DSGVTQTPKHLITATGQRVTLRCSPRSGDLSVYWYQQSLDQGLQFLIQYYNGEERAKGNILERFSAQQFPDLHSELNLSSLELGDSALYFCASSGSTTRAGYTFGSGTRLTVV.

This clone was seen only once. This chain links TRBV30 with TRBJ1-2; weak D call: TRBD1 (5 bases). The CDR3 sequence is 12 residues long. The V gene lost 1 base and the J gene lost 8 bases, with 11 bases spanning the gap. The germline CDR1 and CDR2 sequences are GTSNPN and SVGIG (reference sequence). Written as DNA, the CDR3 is TGTGCCTGGAGTGCTGGGGCGGGAGGCTACACCTTC. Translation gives CAWSAGAGGYTF.

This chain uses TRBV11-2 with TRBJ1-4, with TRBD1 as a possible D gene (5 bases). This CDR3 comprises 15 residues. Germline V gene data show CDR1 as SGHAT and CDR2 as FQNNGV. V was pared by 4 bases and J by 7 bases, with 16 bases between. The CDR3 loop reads CASSWGGGKSEKLFF. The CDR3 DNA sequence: TGTGCCAGCAGCTGGGGCGGGGGGAAATCTGAAAAACTGTTTTTT.

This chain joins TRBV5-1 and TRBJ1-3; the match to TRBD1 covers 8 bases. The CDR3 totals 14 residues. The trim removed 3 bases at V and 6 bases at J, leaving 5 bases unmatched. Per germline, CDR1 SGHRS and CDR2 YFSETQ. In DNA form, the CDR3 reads TGCGCCAGCAGCTCCGGGACAGGACTAAACACCATATATTTT. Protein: CASSSGTGLNTIYF. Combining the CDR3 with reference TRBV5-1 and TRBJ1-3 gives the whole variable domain KAGVTQTPRYLIKTRGQQVTLSCSPISGHRSVSWYQQTPGQGLQFLFEYFSETQRNKGNFPGRFSGRQFSNSRSEMNVSTLELGDSALYLCASSSGTGLNTIYFGEGSWLTVV.

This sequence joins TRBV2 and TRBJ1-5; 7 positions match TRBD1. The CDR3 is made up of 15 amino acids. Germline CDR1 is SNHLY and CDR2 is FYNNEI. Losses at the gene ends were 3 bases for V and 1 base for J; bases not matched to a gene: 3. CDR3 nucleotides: TGTGCCAGCAGTGAGGGACAGACGAGCAATCAGCCCCAGCATTTT. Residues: CASSEGQTSNQPQHF.

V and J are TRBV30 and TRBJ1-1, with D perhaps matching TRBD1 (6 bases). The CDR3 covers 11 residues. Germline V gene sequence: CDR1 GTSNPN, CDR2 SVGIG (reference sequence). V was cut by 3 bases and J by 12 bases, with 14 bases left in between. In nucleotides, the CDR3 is TGTGCCTGGAGGGGAAACAGGGTGACTTTCTTT. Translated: CAWRGNRVTFF.

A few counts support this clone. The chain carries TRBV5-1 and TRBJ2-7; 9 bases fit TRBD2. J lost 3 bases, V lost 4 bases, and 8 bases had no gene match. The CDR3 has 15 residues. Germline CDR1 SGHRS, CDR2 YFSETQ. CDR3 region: CASSPSGREGYEQYF. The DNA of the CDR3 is TGCGCCAGCAGCCCCTCGGGGCGGGAGGGCTACGAGCAGTACTTC.